These T cell receptor beta chains were read from a single sample in a study of blood T cell repertoires in COVID-19. The data were produced by immunoSEQ multiplex PCR, yet TCRdb's version contains in-frame clones alone and is incomplete. The data contain fewer than 400,000 clones, approximately 86% of them singletons. Specimen: peripheral blood. Source of these receptors: a human donor in a cohort sampled during active COVID-19. CDR3s include the opening cysteine and the closing phenylalanine or tryptophan. The D gene is left open where the match is weak. Only some rows state a clone size, as once, few, many or a class for expanded clones.

>TRBD1|-|TRBV25-1|TRBJ1-2
CASSLGGAGYGYTF
TGTGCCAGCAGTTTAGGGGGCGCAGGGTATGGCTACACCTTC
>-|-|TRBV3-1/TRBV3-2|TRBJ2-3
CASSPQPTGASGTDTQYF
TGTGCCAGCAGCCCCCAACCGACCGGGGCTAGCGGCACAGATACGCAGTATTTT
>TRBD2|-|TRBV11-2|TRBJ2-1
CASSWGGNEQFF
TGTGCCAGCAGCTGGGGGGGCAATGAGCAGTTCTTC
>TRBD1|-|TRBV5-4|TRBJ1-1
CASRTTGTGEGTEAFF
TGTGCCAGCAGGACAACCGGGACAGGGGAGGGCACTGAAGCTTTCTTT
>TRBD1|-|TRBV7-2|TRBJ2-2
CASSSRQGVPGELFF
TGTGCCAGCAGCTCGAGACAGGGAGTCCCCGGGGAGCTGTTTTTT
>-|-|TRBV21-1|TRBJ2-3
CASSNGEGGPVLGTDTQYF
TGTGCCAGCAGCAATGGGGAGGGAGGGCCAGTATTAGGCACAGATACGCAGTATTTT
>-|-|TRBV5-1|TRBJ2-7
CASSSQTGRSYEQYF
TGCGCCAGCAGCTCGCAGACAGGGAGGTCCTACGAGCAGTACTTC
>-|-|TRBV5-1|TRBJ2-3
CASSLEGRPGADTQYF
TGCGCCAGCAGCTTGGAGGGACGCCCGGGGGCAGATACGCAGTATTTT
>-|few|TRBV19|TRBJ2-1
CASGQRYDNEQFF
TGTGCCTCAGGGCAGAGGTACGACAATGAGCAGTTCTTC
>-|-|TRBV2|TRBJ2-4
CATGGLAKNIQYF
TGTGCCACCGGTGGACTAGCCAAAAACATTCAGTACTTC
>TRBD1|-|TRBV4-1|TRBJ2-6
CASSQDSGGRAGANVLTF
TGCGCCAGCAGCCAAGATTCAGGGGGCAGGGCTGGGGCCAACGTCCTGACTTTC
>-|-|TRBV29-1|TRBJ1-4
CSGLSSATNEKLFF
TGCAGCGGACTATCCAGTGCAACTAATGAAAAACTGTTTTTT
>TRBD1|-|TRBV7-9|TRBJ1-3
CASSSTGGSYSGNTIYF
TGTGCCAGCAGCTCAACAGGGGGCTCGTACTCTGGAAACACCATATATTTT
>-|-|TRBV9|TRBJ2-4
CASSPGWQGGSKNIQYF
TGTGCCAGCAGCCCGGGTTGGCAGGGGGGTTCCAAAAACATTCAGTACTTC
>TRBD2|few|TRBV28|TRBJ2-1
CASSPGLAGPYNEQFF
TGTGCCAGCAGCCCCGGACTAGCGGGGCCCTACAATGAGCAGTTCTTC
>-|-|TRBV28|TRBJ2-5
CASRRGRETQYF
TGTGCCAGCAGAAGGGGTCGAGAGACCCAGTACTTC
>TRBD1|-|TRBV6-5|TRBJ2-2
CASSYPIDRDTGELFF
TGTGCCAGCAGTTACCCTATTGACAGGGATACCGGGGAGCTGTTTTTT
>-|-|TRBV10-1|TRBJ2-5
CARIQGRGRETQYF
TGCGCCAGGATACAGGGCCGGGGCAGGGAGACCCAGTACTTC
>-|-|TRBV30|TRBJ2-1
CAWSGTTGVNEQFF
TGTGCCTGGAGTGGTACAACTGGAGTGAATGAGCAGTTCTTC
>-|-|TRBV5-4|TRBJ2-2
CASSLGRGAGELFF
TGTGCCAGCAGCTTGGGCAGGGGGGCGGGGGAGCTGTTTTTT
>-|-|TRBV3-1/TRBV3-2|TRBJ1-3
CASSAQGRGGNTIYF
TGTGCCAGCAGCGCACAGGGCCGTGGGGGAAACACCATATATTTT
>TRBD1|once|TRBV30|TRBJ2-2
CAWRTGQGPGELFF
TGTGCCTGGAGAACGGGACAGGGACCGGGGGAGCTGTTTTTT
>-|-|TRBV19|TRBJ1-1
CASSFRGTEAFF
TGTGCCAGTAGTTTTAGGGGGACTGAAGCTTTCTTT
>TRBD2|-|TRBV19|TRBJ2-2
CASSPTGTSGSATGELFF
TGTGCCAGTAGTCCCACCGGGACTAGCGGGAGTGCCACCGGGGAGCTGTTTTTT
>-|once|TRBV6-5|TRBJ2-2
CASSLTVTGELFF
TGTGCCAGCAGTTTGACTGTAACCGGGGAGCTGTTTTTT
>-|-|TRBV19|TRBJ1-6
CASSIQGTNNSPLHF
TGTGCCAGTAGTATACAGGGGACGAATAATTCACCCCTCCACTTT
>TRBD2|-|TRBV5-1|TRBJ2-5
CASSRWTSGQETQYF
TGCGCCAGCAGCCGTTGGACTAGCGGCCAAGAGACCCAGTACTTC
>TRBD2|-|TRBV5-1|TRBJ2-1
CASSLVAGGEQFF
TGCGCCAGCAGCTTGGTAGCGGGAGGAGAGCAGTTCTTC